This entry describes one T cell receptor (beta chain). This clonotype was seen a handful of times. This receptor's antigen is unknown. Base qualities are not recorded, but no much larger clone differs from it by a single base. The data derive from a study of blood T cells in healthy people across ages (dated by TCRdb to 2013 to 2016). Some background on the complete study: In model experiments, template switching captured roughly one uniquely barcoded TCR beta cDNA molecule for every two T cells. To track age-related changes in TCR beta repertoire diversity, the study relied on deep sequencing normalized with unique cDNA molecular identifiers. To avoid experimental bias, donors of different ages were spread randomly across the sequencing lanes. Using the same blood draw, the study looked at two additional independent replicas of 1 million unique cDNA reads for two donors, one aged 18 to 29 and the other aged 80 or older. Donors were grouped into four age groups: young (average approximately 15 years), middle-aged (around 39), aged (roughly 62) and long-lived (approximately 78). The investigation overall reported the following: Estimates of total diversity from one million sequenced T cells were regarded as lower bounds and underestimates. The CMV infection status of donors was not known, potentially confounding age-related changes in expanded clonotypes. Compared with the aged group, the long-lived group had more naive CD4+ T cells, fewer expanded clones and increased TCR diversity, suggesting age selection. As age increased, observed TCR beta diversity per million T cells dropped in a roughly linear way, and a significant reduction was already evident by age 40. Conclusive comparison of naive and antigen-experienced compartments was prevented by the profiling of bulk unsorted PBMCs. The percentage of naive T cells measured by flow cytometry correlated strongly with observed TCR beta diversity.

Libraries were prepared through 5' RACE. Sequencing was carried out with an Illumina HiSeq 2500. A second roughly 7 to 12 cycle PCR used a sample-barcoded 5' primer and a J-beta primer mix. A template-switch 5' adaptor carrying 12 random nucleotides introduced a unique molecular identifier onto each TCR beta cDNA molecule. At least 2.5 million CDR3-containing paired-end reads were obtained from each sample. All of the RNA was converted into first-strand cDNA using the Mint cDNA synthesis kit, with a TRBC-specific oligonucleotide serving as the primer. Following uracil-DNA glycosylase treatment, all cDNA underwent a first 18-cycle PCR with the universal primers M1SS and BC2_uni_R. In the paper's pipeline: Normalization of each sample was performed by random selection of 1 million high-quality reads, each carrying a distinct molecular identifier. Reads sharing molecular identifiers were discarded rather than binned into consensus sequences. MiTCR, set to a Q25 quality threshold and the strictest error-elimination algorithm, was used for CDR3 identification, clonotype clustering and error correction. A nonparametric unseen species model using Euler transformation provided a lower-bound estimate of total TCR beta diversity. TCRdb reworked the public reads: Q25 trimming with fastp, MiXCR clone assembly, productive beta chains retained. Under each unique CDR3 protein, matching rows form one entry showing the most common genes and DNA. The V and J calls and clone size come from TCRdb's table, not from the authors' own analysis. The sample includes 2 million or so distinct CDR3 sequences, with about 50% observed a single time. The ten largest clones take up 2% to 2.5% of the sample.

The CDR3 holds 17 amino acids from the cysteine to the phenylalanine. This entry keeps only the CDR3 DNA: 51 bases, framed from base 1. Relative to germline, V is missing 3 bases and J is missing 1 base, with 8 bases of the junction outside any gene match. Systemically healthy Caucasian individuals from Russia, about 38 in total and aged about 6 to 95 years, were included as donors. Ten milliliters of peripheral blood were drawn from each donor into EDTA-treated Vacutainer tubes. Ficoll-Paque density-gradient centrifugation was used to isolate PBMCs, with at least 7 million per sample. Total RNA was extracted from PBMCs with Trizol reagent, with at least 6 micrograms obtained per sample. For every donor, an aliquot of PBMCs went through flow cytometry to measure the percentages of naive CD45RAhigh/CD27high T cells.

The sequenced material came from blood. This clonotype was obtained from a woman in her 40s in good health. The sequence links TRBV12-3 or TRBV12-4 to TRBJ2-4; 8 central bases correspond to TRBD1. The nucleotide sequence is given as TGTGCCAGCAGTTTGCCCGGACAGGGTGTGGCCAAAAACATTCAGTACTTC. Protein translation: CASSLPGQGVAKNIQYF.